Presented here are 23 T cell receptor beta chains from one specimen sequenced in a study of shared clonotypes between healthy human individuals (dated by TCRdb to the early 2020s). Libraries were prepared through the immunoSEQ multiplex PCR assay. The immuneACCESS repertoire file appears here via TCRdb, limited to in-frame rearrangements. These files lack a portion of the clones; in checked studies, under half of the deficit traces to unresolved V genes, and the cause of the others is not known. This sample lists 1.4 million or so clones; just under 99% were detected once. The ten largest account for around 0.38% of the sample. The sequencing sample was made of naive CD4+ T cells sorted from blood. The cell subset or site tag for this specimen amounts to: CD45RA+ positively selected. These receptors originate from a man aged 25-45 years in good health.

This rearrangement joins TRBV29-1 to TRBJ2-1, with no clear D. Germline CDR1 is SQVTM and CDR2 is ANQGSEA. V lost 7 bases and J lost 8, with 9 bases in between. CDR3 length equals 10 residues. CDR3 residues: CSGLFYEQFF. For the CDR3, the DNA is TGCAGCGGTCTTTTTTATGAGCAGTTCTTC.

The V and J genes are TRBV11-3 and TRBJ2-3; no definite D call. Germline values: CDR1 SGHNT, CDR2 YENEEA. Trimming took off 4 bases at V and 3 bases at J, with 8 bases between the two ends. The CDR3 sequence is 13 residues long. The CDR3 is CASSSLSTDTQYF. CDR3 bases: TGTGCCAGCAGCTCCCTTTCGACAGATACGCAGTATTTT.

This sequence joins TRBV2 and TRBJ2-5; D is possibly TRBD1 or TRBD2 (6 bases each). V lost 4 bases, J lost 3 bases, and 12 bases lay in between. CDR1 and CDR2 (germline): SNHLY, FYNNEI. The CDR3 has 14 residues. The CDR3 nucleotides read TGTGCCAGCAGTGTCCAGGGGAGGAAAGAGACCCAGTACTTC. Translation: CASSVQGRKETQYF.

A single count supports this clone. As DNA, the CDR3 is TGTGCCAGCTCACCCCGGGACACTATACGCGAGCAGTACTTC. This translates into CASSPRDTIREQYF. This chain joins TRBV18 and TRBJ2-7; D perhaps matches TRBD1 (6 bases). The CDR3 extends over 14 amino acids. The V end was cut by 3 bases, the J end by 6 bases, with 15 bases between. CDR1 KGHSH and CDR2 LQKENI come from the germline V gene.

The rearrangement links TRBV2 to TRBJ1-5, with TRBD1 matching over 8 bases. The junction had 8 bases not matched to a gene; V was cut back by 3 bases and J by 1 base. The length of the CDR3 is 17 residues. Germline V gene sequence: CDR1 SNHLY, CDR2 FYNNEI. The CDR3 DNA reads TGTGCCAGCAGTGACAGCCCAGGGGGCGCGAGCAATCAGCCCCAGCATTTT. Residues: CASSDSPGGASNQPQHF.

J is TRBJ1-5 and V is TRBV28; D is perhaps TRBD1 (5 bases). The V gene lost 10 bases and the J gene lost 5 bases, with 21 bases spanning the gap. The CDR3 is 15 amino acids. Per the germline V gene, CDR1 is MDHEN and CDR2 is SYDVKM. CDR3 in DNA: TGTGCCACCGAACTAACATTGGGGGTACATCAGCCCCAGCATTTT. Encoded protein: CATELTLGVHQPQHF.

The V gene is TRBV28, the J gene TRBJ2-1; a weak D match, TRBD1 (6 bases). The germline CDR1 and CDR2 sequences are MDHEN and SYDVKM. This CDR3 spans 14 amino acids. V lost 10 bases and J 6 bases, leaving 19 bases between the germline ends. CDR3 loop: CATLGAGLSNEQFF. CDR3 bases: TGTGCCACCTTGGGGGCGGGTTTAAGCAATGAGCAGTTCTTC.

About this clone itself: This same CDR3 is encoded by further DNA sequences in the sample. The V gene is TRBV18, the J gene TRBJ2-1, with 10 nucleotides matching TRBD2. Looked up from germline, CDR1 is KGHSH and CDR2 is LQKENI. V shed 0 bases, J shed 1 base, and the junction held 0 bases outside the gene matches. The CDR3 consists of 16 residues. The CDR3 is CASSPPSGGSYNEQFF. The CDR3 DNA reads TGTGCCAGCTCACCACCTAGCGGGGGGTCCTACAATGAGCAGTTCTTC.

The genes are TRBV5-4 and TRBJ2-1; 9 bases fit TRBD2. Per the germline V gene, CDR1 is SGHNT and CDR2 is YYREEE (reference sequence). V lost 1 base and J lost 8; bases outside the gene matches: 7. The CDR3 is 15 amino acids. CDR3 region: CASSLRLAGPDEQFF. The CDR3 coding sequence is TGTGCCAGCAGCTTGCGTCTAGCGGGACCGGATGAGCAGTTCTTC. Supplemented by reference TRBV5-4 and TRBJ2-1, the full variable domain reads ETGVTQSPTHLIKTRGQQVTLRCSSQSGHNTVSWYQQALGQGPQFIFQYYREEENGRGNFPPRFSGLQFPNYSSELNVNALELDDSALYLCASSLRLAGPDEQFFGPGTRLTVL.

A single count supports this clone. The chain combines TRBV29-1 with TRBJ1-1; 9 positions match TRBD1. Germline V gene data show CDR1 as SQVTM and CDR2 as ANQGSEA. V lost 5 bases to trimming and J lost 1 base; unmatched junction nucleotides: 2. This CDR3 comprises 13 residues. The CDR3 bases are TGCAGCGTTCCGGGACAGGGGAACACTGAAGCTTTCTTT. Amino acid sequence: CSVPGQGNTEAFF.

The chain couples TRBV27 to TRBJ2-1; D not resolved. The germline CDR1 and CDR2 sequences are MNHEY and SMNVEV (reference sequence). Trimming stripped 1 base from V and 7 bases from J, with 2 bases between. This CDR3 spans 11 amino acids. CDR3 residues: CASSLWNEQFF. The CDR3 DNA sequence: TGTGCCAGCAGTTTATGGAATGAGCAGTTCTTC.

The chain employs TRBV6-4 and TRBJ2-1; either TRBD1 or TRBD2 may supply D (5 bases each). The V end lost 4 bases, the J end lost 5 bases, and 15 bases lay between the germline ends. CDR1 is MRHNA, CDR2 SNTAGT, per germline. The CDR3 is 15 residues long. The CDR3 nucleotides are TGTGCCAGCAGTGGAGGGAGAGGGGAAAACAATGAGCAGTTCTTC. It translates to CASSGGRGENNEQFF.

This rearrangement joins TRBV6-6 to TRBJ2-3, with D perhaps assigned TRBD1 or TRBD2 (5 bases each). The V end lost 2 bases, the J end lost 2 bases, and 11 bases lay between the germline ends. Germline CDR1 MNHNY, CDR2 SVGAGI (reference sequence). This CDR3 contains 15 residues. As DNA, the CDR3 is TGTGCCAGCAGTTACGGGGGTTCGGTCACAGATACGCAGTATTTT. Its protein is CASSYGGSVTDTQYF.

This rearrangement joins TRBV7-2 to TRBJ2-7; D gene unclear. Between the trimmed V and J ends, which lost 1 base and 3 bases, there was a span of 10 bases. Germline CDR1 is SGHTA and CDR2 is FQGNSA. This CDR3 region has 14 residues. CDR3 residues: CASSLVRTYYEQYF. The CDR3 region has the DNA TGTGCCAGCAGCTTAGTCAGGACCTACTACGAGCAGTACTTC. The full variable domain, completed using reference TRBV7-2 and TRBJ2-7, is GAGVSQSPSNKVTEKGKDVELRCDPISGHTALYWYRQSLGQGLEFLIYFQGNSAPDKSGLPSDRFSAERTGGSVSTLTIQRTQQEDSAVYLCASSLVRTYYEQYFGPGTRLTVT.

J is TRBJ2-7 and V is TRBV7-9, with D possibly being TRBD1 or TRBD2 (5 bases each). Per the germline V gene, CDR1 is SEHNR and CDR2 is FQNEAQ (reference sequence). Trimming removed 5 bases at V and 9 bases at J, with 17 bases between. This CDR3 region has 13 residues. Written as DNA, the CDR3 is TGTGCCAGCAGCCAGGAGGTTAGCACAGGGCAGTACTTC. This sequence encodes CASSQEVSTGQYF.

This rearrangement joins TRBV18 to TRBJ1-1; maybe TRBD1 (6 bases). V was shortened by 6 bases and J by 4 bases, with 18 bases between the two germline ends. The CDR3 contains 15 residues. Germline CDR1 and CDR2: KGHSH and LQKENI. This CDR3 reads CASSRGGGQPTEAFF. In nucleotides, the CDR3 is TGTGCCAGCTCCCGCGGCGGTGGACAGCCCACTGAAGCTTTCTTT.

This chain uses TRBV6-5 with TRBJ2-7; 7 bases line up with TRBD1. The V segment lost 7 bases and the J segment 7 bases; nucleotides outside the gene matches: 16. In germline, CDR1 is MNHEY, CDR2 SVGAGI. The CDR3 has 15 residues. CDR3 in amino acids: CASTAPETGRDEQYF. CDR3 nucleotides: TGTGCCAGCACCGCCCCCGAGACAGGGAGAGATGAGCAGTACTTC.

Only one count was recorded for this clone. The chain couples TRBV6-1 to TRBJ2-6; possibly TRBD2 for D (7 bases). The CDR3 sequence is 17 residues long. The V end was cut by 4 bases, the J end by 2 bases, with 15 bases between. Germline V gives CDR1 MNHNS, CDR2 SASEGT. The CDR3 nucleotides are TGTGCCAGCAGTGGAGCATCGGGGGGCGCTGGGGCCAACGTCCTGACTTTC. It specifies CASSGASGGAGANVLTF.

The CDR3 bases are TGTGCCAGCTCACCACTGGACATCAGCGGCTACACCTTC. Translation gives CASSPLDISGYTF. The V gene is TRBV18, the J gene TRBJ1-2, with D perhaps TRBD1 (5 bases). This CDR3 is built from 13 residues. V lost 1 base, J lost 8 bases, and 11 bases lay in between. Germline CDR1 KGHSH, CDR2 LQKENI.

V is TRBV9 and J is TRBJ2-1, with 11 bases aligning to TRBD1. The CDR3 has 16 residues. Looked up from germline, CDR1 is SGDLS and CDR2 is YYNGEE. V lost 5 bases and J lost 6; bases outside the gene matches: 10. CDR3 sequence (DNA): TGTGCCAGCAGTCAATACGGGACAGGGGGTGGCAATGAGCAGTTCTTC. Translated, it gives CASSQYGTGGGNEQFF.

V gene TRBV6-6 combines with J gene TRBJ1-2, with 11 bases fitting TRBD1. The length of the CDR3 is 15 residues. Germline-derived CDR1 and CDR2 are MNHNY and SVGAGI (reference sequence). The ends lost 5 bases at V and 2 bases at J; junction bases unmatched: 4. CDR3 region: CASSGTGGKNYGYTF. For the CDR3, the DNA is TGTGCCAGCAGTGGGACAGGGGGGAAGAACTATGGCTACACCTTC.

The chain recombines TRBV5-6 with TRBJ1-1; D is unresolved. The germline V gene encodes CDR1 SGHDT and CDR2 YYEEEE. V dropped 4 bases and J dropped 0 bases, with 13 bases sitting between them. The CDR3 contains 15 residues. The CDR3: CASSPRGRLNTEAFF. As DNA, the CDR3 is TGTGCCAGCAGCCCAAGAGGACGGCTGAACACTGAAGCTTTCTTT. Complete variable domain (other parts from reference TRBV5-6 and TRBJ1-1): DAGVTQSPTHLIKTRGQQVTLRCSPKSGHDTVSWYQQALGQGPQFIFQYYEEEERQRGNFPDRFSGHQFPNYSSELNVNALLLGDSALYLCASSPRGRLNTEAFFGQGTRLTVV.

This clone has only one observation. The chain recombines TRBV10-3 with TRBJ2-3; TRBD2 matches at 8 bases. This CDR3 has 14 amino acids. The V and J ends lost 6 bases and 3 bases, in that order; junction bases with no gene match: 5. CDR1 ENHRY and CDR2 SYGVKD come from the germline V gene. The CDR3 DNA sequence: TGTGCCATCAGCCAGCGGGAGTCAACAGATACGCAGTATTTT. Translation: CAISQRESTDTQYF.